Described below is a single TCR beta chain sequence and its context. Participants' own reports of clinical history determined their cohort assignment. This specimen comes from a study of blood T cell repertoires in COVID-19. Turning to the study itself: Samples taken during acute and convalescent COVID-19 were collected in the United States, Italy and Spain.

This table comes from immunoSEQ multiplex PCR, and its TCRdb copy is limited to in-frame clones, with some not included. This table has about 220,000 clones, about four fifths appearing once. The CDR3 totals 14 residues. V was trimmed by 4 bases and J by 4 bases, leaving 15 bases between them. Germline values: CDR1 SGHRS, CDR2 YFSETQ. This TCR came from a woman in her thirties or forties with acute COVID-19. This chain links TRBV5-1 with TRBJ2-7; D is perhaps TRBD1 (5 bases). What was sequenced was PBMCs or T cells enriched from blood (not recorded which). CDR3 DNA sequence: TGCGCCAGCAGCCCTTCCTCAGGGCTTTACGAGCAGTACTTC. Its translation is CASSPSSGLYEQYF.